These 26 T cell receptor beta chains share one sample of origin, sequenced in a study of read filtering for tumor transcriptome and immune sequencing. Molecular barcoded adaptors covering alpha/delta and beta/gamma chains were used on 400 to 450 ng RNA. TCRdb passed the reads through MiXCR, listing each CDR3 protein once. The profile covers about 28,000 distinct CDR3 sequences, with 13% to 15% appearing a single time and 44% taken by the ten largest. The sequenced material came from a population of CD138-negative cells sorted from bone marrow. Receptors were obtained from a donor at least 40 years old with multiple myeloma.

In this sample, this clonotype turned up many times. This chain connects TRBV19 to TRBJ2-3; 7 bases match TRBD1. This CDR3 contains 15 residues. V gave up 8 bases and J gave up 1 base; unmatched junction bases: 9. The V gene's germline CDR1 is LNHDA and CDR2 SQIVND (reference sequence). The CDR3 DNA reads as TGTGCCAGTCTTTCAACAGGGGCGGGCACAGATACGCAGTATTTT. This encodes CASLSTGAGTDTQYF.

This clonotype was seen repeatedly, ten times or more. The chain joins TRBV28 to TRBJ2-7; maybe TRBD2 (7 bases). Germline CDR1 is MDHEN and CDR2 is SYDVKM. The CDR3 contains 18 residues. The ends were cut back, 4 bases at V and 0 bases at J, with 22 bases in the middle. Here the CDR3 reads CASSSLGGLTTSSYEQYF. The DNA for the CDR3 is TGTGCCAGCAGTTCCCTAGGGGGACTAACGACAAGCTCCTACGAGCAGTACTTC.

This clonotype was seen ten or more times. This sequence joins TRBV20-1 and TRBJ1-2, with 9 positions matching TRBD1. The CDR3 sequence is 13 residues long. Germline V lookup: CDR1 DFQATT, CDR2 SNEGSKA (reference sequence). With V trimmed by 3 bases and J by 5 bases, 4 bases remained unmatched. In DNA, the CDR3 is TGCAGTGCTAGTAGGGACAGGGTTTATGGCTACACCTTC. Amino acid sequence: CSASRDRVYGYTF.

This clonotype was detected many times. The rearrangement joins TRBV20-1 to TRBJ2-2; D is ambiguous. The V end was cut by 5 bases, the J end by 0 bases, with 10 bases between. Germline V gene sequence: CDR1 DFQATT, CDR2 SNEGSKA (reference sequence). The CDR3 contains 14 residues. DNA for the CDR3: TGCAGTGCTCGTGAGAGTCCGAACACCGGGGAGCTGTTTTTT. It encodes CSARESPNTGELFF.

The sample holds many counts of this clonotype. The chain has TRBV2 and TRBJ2-5; D may be TRBD2 (5 bases). Germline CDR1 and CDR2: SNHLY and FYNNEI. The CDR3 consists of 14 residues. V lost 1 base and J lost 5, with 11 bases in between. The CDR3 coding sequence is TGTGCCAGCAGTGAAGGAGCGGCCCCGGAGACCCAGTACTTC. Amino acids: CASSEGAAPETQYF. The full variable domain, its missing parts supplied by reference TRBV2 and TRBJ2-5, is EPEVTQTPSHQVTQMGQEVILRCVPISNHLYFYWYRQILGQKVEFLVSFYNNEISEKSEIFDDQFSVERPDGSNFTLKIRSTKLEDSAMYFCASSEGAAPETQYFGPGTRLLVL.

This clonotype was recorded at least ten times. The genes are TRBV4-2 and TRBJ2-5; 11 nucleotides match TRBD2. CDR3 size: 16 residues. From germline, CDR1 is LGHNA and CDR2 YNFKEQ. With V trimmed by 0 bases and J by 5 bases, 5 bases remained unmatched. The CDR3 reads CASSQEIRTSGETQYF. The CDR3 DNA reads TGTGCCAGCAGCCAAGAGATCCGGACTAGCGGGGAGACCCAGTACTTC.

This clonotype was observed at least ten times. The chain uses TRBV12-3 or TRBV12-4 and TRBJ1-5, with D maybe TRBD1 (5 bases). The CDR3 consists of 14 residues. With 6 bases removed from V and 2 bases from J, the gap between germline ends came to 11 bases. The CDR3 sequence is CASSQGYGNQPQHF. CDR3 nucleotide sequence: TGTGCCAGCAGCCAGGGCTACGGCAATCAGCCCCAGCATTTT.

This clonotype occurred many times. V gene TRBV7-2 combines with J gene TRBJ2-7; 8 bases fit TRBD1. The CDR3 is made up of 14 amino acids. V was clipped by 5 bases and J by 0 bases; unmatched bases: 3. CDR1 SGHTA and CDR2 FQGNSA come from the germline V gene. The CDR3 DNA reads TGTGCCAGCAGCCCCGACAGGGGCTCCTACGAGCAGTACTTC. Its translation: CASSPDRGSYEQYF.

The table lists this clonotype with many counts. The gene calls are TRBV30 and TRBJ1-1; no clear D. CDR1 and CDR2 from the germline V gene are GTSNPN and SVGIG (reference sequence). V lost 7 bases to trimming and J lost 4 bases, with 16 bases between them. The CDR3 sequence is 13 residues long. The CDR3 DNA reads as TGTGCCTCTCATTCAACCCCCTCCACTGAAGCTTTCTTT. It yields the protein CASHSTPSTEAFF.

Many counts were recorded for this clonotype. The chain carries TRBV4-1 and TRBJ2-5, with D hard to call. Germline V gene sequence: CDR1 MGHRA, CDR2 YSYEKL. There are 14 residues in the CDR3. V lost 3 bases to trimming and J lost 8 bases, with 16 bases between them. The CDR3 DNA is TGCGCCAGCAGCCAGTCGGAAGACTCGTTTACCCAGTACTTC. Translated, it gives CASSQSEDSFTQYF.

This clonotype was picked up many times. The J gene is TRBJ2-1, the V gene TRBV7-9; the match to TRBD1 covers 8 bases. This CDR3 comprises 17 residues. Germline assignment: CDR1 SEHNR and CDR2 FQNEAQ (reference sequence). The trim removed 5 bases at V and 2 bases at J, leaving 11 bases unmatched. CDR3 nucleotides: TGTGCCAGCAGCCAGAATCAGGGGGCCCTGGCCTACAATGAGCAGTTCTTC. It translates to CASSQNQGALAYNEQFF.

At least ten counts were recorded for this clonotype. This sequence joins TRBV20-1 and TRBJ1-4; D not certain. Germline lookup yields CDR1 DFQATT and CDR2 SNEGSKA (reference sequence). The CDR3 is 14 amino acids. V lost 1 base, J lost 7 bases, and 13 bases lay in between. The CDR3 spells CSARGEGTGEKLFF. The CDR3 DNA reads TGCAGTGCTAGAGGAGAGGGCACGGGTGAAAAACTGTTTTTT.

This clonotype was seen at least ten times. A much larger clone sits a single nucleotide away, making a read error possible. The V gene is TRBV14, the J gene TRBJ1-1; 8 nucleotides match TRBD1. Trimming cost V 8 bases and J 0 bases; bases outside gene matches: 11. Germline V gene sequence: CDR1 SGHDN, CDR2 FVKESK. This CDR3 spans 16 amino acids. CDR3 protein: CASGPIDRGLNTEAFF. The DNA of the CDR3 is TGTGCCAGCGGCCCGATTGACAGGGGCCTGAACACTGAAGCTTTCTTT.

J is TRBJ2-2 and V is TRBV11-2; maybe TRBD1 (5 bases). This CDR3 region has 16 residues. Germline-derived CDR1 and CDR2 are SGHAT and FQNNGV. V was shortened by 1 base and J by 7 bases, with 16 bases between the two germline ends. CDR3: CASSLGQGGGIGELFF. CDR3 DNA sequence: TGTGCCAGCAGCTTAGGGCAGGGCGGTGGCATCGGGGAGCTGTTTTTT.

This clonotype was detected many times. The chain links TRBV28 to TRBJ2-1; TRBD2 matches 13 bases. With V trimmed by 4 bases and J by 7 bases, 10 bases remained unmatched. This CDR3 region has 17 residues. Germline V lookup: CDR1 MDHEN, CDR2 SYDVKM. The CDR3 DNA reads TGTGCCAGCAGTTCCCCGACTAGCGGGAGGTCCGGGAATGAGCAGTTCTTC. Translated: CASSSPTSGRSGNEQFF. Filled out from reference TRBV28 and TRBJ2-1, the complete variable domain reads DVKVTQSSRYLVKRTGEKVFLECVQDMDHENMFWYRQDPGLGLRLIYFSYDVKMKEKGDIPEGYSVSREKKERFSLILESASTNQTSMYLCASSSPTSGRSGNEQFFGPGTRLTVL.

This clonotype has more than one count but fewer than ten. CDR3 sequence: CASSSQGRDGYTF. CDR3 sequence (DNA): TGTGCCAGCAGCTCCCAGGGGAGAGATGGCTACACCTTC. This chain links TRBV5-6 with TRBJ1-2, with D perhaps matching TRBD1 (6 bases). Trimming left V 3 bases short and J 6 bases short, with 12 bases between. Germline values: CDR1 SGHDT, CDR2 YYEEEE. There are 13 residues in the CDR3.

The sample holds a few counts of this clonotype. Compared with germline, one end of the junction differs, possibly owing to a read error. V is TRBV6-1 and J is TRBJ1-5; no clear D gene. Germline lookup yields CDR1 MNHNS and CDR2 SASEGT. This CDR3 spans 16 amino acids. CDR3 loop: CACRLEGRLMNQPQHF. CDR3 nucleotides: TGTGCCTGCAGGTTGGAAGGCAGACTCATGAATCAGCCCCAGCATTTT.

In its sample, this clonotype was seen many times. This chain uses TRBV11-2 with TRBJ1-1, with D possibly being TRBD1 (5 bases). Germline lookup yields CDR1 SGHAT and CDR2 FQNNGV. The germline V and J ends were trimmed by 5 bases and 8 bases, with 18 bases remaining between them. The CDR3 is made up of 14 amino acids. This chain's CDR3 is CASSRGDRSGEAFF. CDR3 sequence (DNA): TGTGCCAGCAGCAGAGGTGACAGATCAGGGGAAGCTTTCTTT. The full variable domain, in which reference TRBV11-2 and TRBJ1-1 provide the parts outside the CDR3, is EAGVAQSPRYKIIEKRQSVAFWCNPISGHATLYWYQQILGQGPKLLIQFQNNGVVDDSQLPKDRFSAERLKGVDSTLKIQPAKLEDSAVYLCASSRGDRSGEAFFGQGTRLTVV.

This clonotype was counted ten times or more. The genes are TRBV10-3 and TRBJ2-1; TRBD2 matches at 7 bases. The CDR3 length is 16 residues. The ends lost 6 bases at V and 7 bases at J; junction bases unmatched: 15. From germline, CDR1 is ENHRY and CDR2 SYGVKD. The CDR3 DNA follows: TGTGCCATCAGGCCCGGCGGGAGTTTGAGAGGAAATGAGCAGTTCTTC. Translation gives CAIRPGGSLRGNEQFF.

This clonotype was detected ten times or more. V usage is TRBV18 and J usage is TRBJ2-7; 7 bases are shared with TRBD1. V lost 3 bases, J lost 0 bases, and 2 bases stayed unmatched. Germline assignment: CDR1 KGHSH and CDR2 LQKENI. CDR3 length: 14 residues. Here the CDR3 reads CASSPRDSSYEQYF. CDR3 DNA: TGTGCCAGCTCACCCCGGGACAGCTCCTACGAGCAGTACTTC.

The chain carries TRBV2 and TRBJ1-3, with TRBD1 matching 7 bases. This CDR3 has 13 amino acids. The germline V gene encodes CDR1 SNHLY and CDR2 FYNNEI. Trimming at V came to 7 bases and at J to 2 bases, leaving 2 bases not matched to a gene. The DNA for the CDR3 is TGTGCCAGCACACAGGGGCCTGGAAACACCATATATTTT. Its translation: CASTQGPGNTIYF.

This clonotype came up many times. The DNA for the CDR3 is TGTGCCAGCAGTTTAACAGGGGGGGTCACAGATACGCAGTATTTT. Translating gives CASSLTGGVTDTQYF. The chain joins TRBV28 to TRBJ2-3; weak D call: TRBD1 (8 bases). Germline V gene data show CDR1 as MDHEN and CDR2 as SYDVKM. This CDR3 region has 15 residues. V lost 2 bases and J lost 2, with 11 bases in between.

Ten or more counts support this clonotype. V and J are TRBV6-6 and TRBJ2-7; 9 bases are a match to TRBD1. The V and J ends lost 7 bases and 2 bases, in that order; junction bases with no gene match: 9. CDR1 MNHNY and CDR2 SVGAGI come from the germline V gene (reference sequence). The CDR3 totals 15 residues. CDR3 residues: CASTYDRGGTYEQYF. The DNA for the CDR3 is TGTGCCAGCACCTACGACAGGGGGGGGACCTACGAGCAGTACTTC.

Concerning this clonotype: A clone one base away is much larger, so this may be a read error. The chain has TRBV11-2 and TRBJ2-3; the D gene is possibly TRBD1 (5 bases). The end of the DNA aligns better with TRBJ1-5, so the J call may be wrong. Germline assignment: CDR1 SGHAT and CDR2 FQNNGV. The CDR3 spans 16 residues. The CDR3 nucleotides are TGTGCCAGCAGCTTAGCTGATAACCCCGGGGCAGATACGCAGCATTTT. Translation: CASSLADNPGADTQHF.

This clonotype came up many times. This chain uses TRBV7-9 with TRBJ2-7; D call uncertain. Between the trimmed V and J ends, which lost 5 bases and 0 bases, there was a span of 14 bases. The germline CDR1 and CDR2 sequences are SEHNR and FQNEAQ (reference sequence). The CDR3 consists of 15 residues. The CDR3 bases are TGTGCCAGCAGCCCTCCTAGGACGTCCTCCTACGAGCAGTACTTC. It encodes CASSPPRTSSYEQYF.

The rearrangement links TRBV2 to TRBJ2-3; D unclear. The closer fit of TRBJ1-5 to the DNA end suggests the J call may be wrong. This CDR3 comprises 14 residues. Germline CDR1 reads SNHLY; CDR2 reads FYNNEI. In nucleotides, the CDR3 is TGTGCCAGCCGACGACTAGGAATCACAGATACGCAGCATTTT. Its protein product is CASRRLGITDTQHF.